This T cell receptor (beta chain) was sequenced in a study of blood T cells in healthy people across ages (dated by TCRdb to the mid-2010s). Concerning the study at large: In model experiments, template switching captured about one uniquely barcoded TCR beta cDNA molecule for every two T cells. Using deep sequencing normalized with unique cDNA molecular identifiers, the study measured how TCR beta repertoire diversity changes with age. The donors were divided into four age groups: young (average around 15 years), middle-aged (about 39), aged (62) and long-lived (about 79). To avoid experimental bias, donors of different ages were spread randomly across the sequencing lanes. Two additional independent replicas of 1 million unique cDNA reads from the same blood draw were analyzed for two donors (one aged 18 to 30 and one aged 80 or older).

The roughly 39 donors, aged 6 to 90 years, were systemically healthy Caucasian individuals from Russia. Around 9.9 milliliters of peripheral blood were collected from each donor into EDTA-treated Vacutainer tubes. Ficoll-Paque density-gradient centrifugation was used to isolate PBMCs, with at least 7 million obtained per sample. Total RNA, at least 5 micrograms per sample, was extracted from PBMCs with Trizol reagent. For every donor, flow cytometry on a PBMC aliquot measured the percentage of naive CD45RAhigh/CD27high T cells. Library construction relied on 5' RACE. The instrument was an Illumina HiSeq 2500. A second roughly 7 to 12 cycle PCR used a sample-barcoded 5' primer and a J-beta primer mix. A template-switch 5' adaptor carrying 12 random nucleotides introduced a unique molecular identifier onto each TCR beta cDNA molecule. At least 2.5 million CDR3-containing paired-end reads were obtained from each sample. The Mint cDNA synthesis kit, primed by a TRBC-specific oligonucleotide, was used to synthesize first-strand cDNA from all RNA. Following uracil-DNA glycosylase treatment, a first 18-cycle PCR with universal primers M1SS and BC2_uni_R was performed on all cDNA. On the authors' methods: Normalization of each sample was performed by random selection of 1 million high-quality reads, each carrying a distinct molecular identifier. Instead of being binned into consensus sequences, reads that shared molecular identifiers were thrown out. MiTCR, set to a Q25 quality threshold and the strictest error-elimination algorithm, was used for CDR3 identification, clonotype clustering and error correction. A nonparametric unseen species model using Euler transformation provided a lower-bound estimate of total TCR beta diversity. Using fastp at Q25 and MiXCR, TCRdb reprocessed the public reads and kept productive beta chains. Records with the same CDR3 protein are collapsed into one entry carrying the most frequent genes and DNA. TCRdb, rather than the study authors, made the V and J calls. The sample yields about 970,000 distinct CDR3 sequences; roughly 51% were counted once. The leading ten clones occupy over 20% of the sample.

What the authors observed across the whole study: Bulk unsorted PBMC profiling prevented conclusive comparison of naive and antigen-experienced compartments. As age increased, observed TCR beta diversity per million T cells dropped in a roughly linear way, and a significant reduction was already evident by age around 41. Estimates of total diversity based on one million sequenced T cells were regarded as lower bounds and as underestimates. Compared with the aged group, the long-lived group had more naive CD4+ T cells, fewer expanded clones and increased TCR diversity, a pattern suggesting age selection. The percentage of naive T cells measured by flow cytometry correlated strongly with observed TCR beta diversity. Donor CMV infection status was unknown, potentially confounding age-related changes in expanded clonotypes.

With respect to this clonotype: Its antigen has not been determined. One base away there is no much larger clone; base qualities are not given.

This sequence originates from a woman aged 60-70 years in good health. Source material: blood.

This receptor has the CDR3 CASSQDPRLAGSPSGANVLTF. In nucleotides, the sequence is TGCGCCAGCAGCCAAGACCCCAGACTAGCGGGATCCCCCTCCGGGGCCAACGTCCTGACTTTC. Recombination linked TRBV4-1 to TRBJ2-6; 11 bases in between match TRBD2. The germline V gene provides CDR1 MGHRA and CDR2 YSYEKL. Trimmed from V: 0 bases; trimmed from J: 4 bases; junction bases lacking a gene match: 14. Including cysteine and phenylalanine, the CDR3 has 21 amino acids. CDR3 DNA only is kept here, 63 bases in frame from base 1.